The 5 T cell receptor beta chains presented below share a single source sample, sequenced in a study of T-cell memory formation after mild COVID-19. TCRdb fed the 5' RACE reads into MiXCR, producing one record per CDR3 protein. The table lists about 190,000 distinct CDR3 sequences, about 18% of them singletons, with roughly 2.4% in the top ten. Sequencing was performed on PBMCs or a T cell subset sorted from them (not recorded which). Receptors originate from an adult woman who had mild COVID-19 (a few samples of this study predate the infection). Cell type and time point are not known.

V gene TRBV20-1 combines with J gene TRBJ1-1; a possible D gene is TRBD1 (5 bases). This CDR3 region has 12 residues. Germline V lookup: CDR1 DFQATT, CDR2 SNEGSKA (reference sequence). V lost 5 bases and J lost 5, with 12 bases in between. The CDR3, as DNA: TGCAGTGCTCCCGGGACGGGGACTGAAGCTTTCTTT. The encoded protein is CSAPGTGTEAFF.

The sample holds many counts of this clonotype. V and J are TRBV7-2 and TRBJ2-7, with 8 bases lining up with TRBD2. CDR1 and CDR2 (germline): SGHTA, FQGNSA. This CDR3 comprises 16 residues. V lost 1 base and J lost 2; bases outside the gene matches: 7. CDR3 residues: CASSLVASGLTYEQYF. In DNA form, the CDR3 reads TGTGCCAGCAGCTTAGTGGCTAGCGGGTTAACCTACGAGCAGTACTTC.

This clonotype was counted a few times. This chain joins TRBV6-1 and TRBJ2-3, with 9 bases aligning to TRBD2. V lost 6 bases, J lost 5 bases, and 6 bases stayed unmatched. CDR1 and CDR2 from the germline V gene are MNHNS and SASEGT. The CDR3 has 14 residues. CDR3 nucleotide sequence: TGTGCCAGCAGCGGAAGACTAGCGGAAGATACGCAGTATTTT. It yields the protein CASSGRLAEDTQYF.

In its sample, this clonotype was seen a few times. This rearrangement joins TRBV4-3 to TRBJ1-5, with D perhaps TRBD1 (5 bases). V shed 2 bases and J shed 5 bases, with 13 bases lying between them. Germline V gene sequence: CDR1 LGHNA, CDR2 YSLEER. The CDR3 covers 15 residues. The CDR3 spells CASSQRWDGYQPQHF. The CDR3 nucleotides read TGCGCCAGCAGCCAACGTTGGGACGGATATCAGCCCCAGCATTTT.

V usage is TRBV3-1 and J usage is TRBJ1-5; D not certain. The V gene's germline CDR1 is LGHDT and CDR2 YNNKEL (reference sequence). CDR3 length: 15 amino acids. Trimming left V 0 bases short and J 3 bases short, with 9 bases between. CDR3 in DNA: TGTGCCAGCAGCCAAGATGGCAGGAACAATCAGCCCCAGCATTTT. Its translation: CASSQDGRNNQPQHF.